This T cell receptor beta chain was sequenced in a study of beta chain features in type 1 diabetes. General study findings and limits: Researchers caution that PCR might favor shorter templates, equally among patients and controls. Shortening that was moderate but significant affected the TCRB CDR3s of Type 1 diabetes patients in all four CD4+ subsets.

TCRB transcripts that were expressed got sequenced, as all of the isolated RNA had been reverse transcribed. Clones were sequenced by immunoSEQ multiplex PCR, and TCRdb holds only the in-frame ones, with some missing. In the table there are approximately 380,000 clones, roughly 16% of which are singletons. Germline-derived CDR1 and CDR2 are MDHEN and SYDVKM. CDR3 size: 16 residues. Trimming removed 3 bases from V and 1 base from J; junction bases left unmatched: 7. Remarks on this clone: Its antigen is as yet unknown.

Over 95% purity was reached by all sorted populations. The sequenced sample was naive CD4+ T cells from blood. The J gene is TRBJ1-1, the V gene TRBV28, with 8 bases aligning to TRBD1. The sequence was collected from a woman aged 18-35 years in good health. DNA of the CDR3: TGTGCCAGCAGTTTGGCCAGGGGGCGCAGGAACACTGAAGCTTTCTTT. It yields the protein CASSLARGRRNTEAFF.